These T cell receptor beta chains were read from a single sample in a study of long-term antiretroviral therapy in people with HIV. Generated by immunoSEQ multiplex PCR, the TCRdb table keeps only in-frame clones and is missing some. The table lists under 25,000 clones, approximately 83% of them singletons. The specimen was unsorted PBMCs, collected 0.5 years before starting antiretroviral therapy. Receptor source: a man aged 18 to 30 with HIV. Both conserved end residues are part of each CDR3.

cdr3_length	v_call	j_call	cdr3_aa
15	TRBV5-6	TRBJ2-7	CASSSWRGGSHEQYF
15	TRBV6-4	TRBJ2-1	CASSDSYNQHNEQFF
15	TRBV5-1	TRBJ2-3	CASSLGQGAQDTQYF
12	TRBV19	TRBJ1-1	CASSTVYTEAFF
14	TRBV5-1	TRBJ1-2	CASSLAGQTYGYTF
13	TRBV5-1	TRBJ1-5	CASSLGYNQPQHF
16	TRBV27	TRBJ2-1	CASSLAVPLSYNEQFF
14	TRBV7-9	TRBJ2-1	CASSLLPGSDEQFF
19	TRBV29-1	TRBJ1-6	CSVDSFRDRVKENNSPLHF
15	TRBV6-6	TRBJ2-7	CASTATSRSSYEQYF
12	TRBV29-1	TRBJ2-7	CSARRGAYEQYF
15	TRBV5-4	TRBJ2-7	CASSPGTGGPYEQYF
14	TRBV5-6	TRBJ2-7	CASSLGGTSLGQYF
12	TRBV5-1	TRBJ1-1	CASSFRGGEAFF
16	TRBV9	TRBJ2-2	CASSLEKGQVHGELFF